What follows is one T cell receptor beta chain and its context. Additional DNA sequences in this sample encode the identical CDR3. The data were produced by immunoSEQ multiplex PCR, yet TCRdb's version contains in-frame clones alone and is incomplete. The sample includes 230,000 or so clones, around 80% of them seen just once. These data originate in a study of blood T cell repertoires in COVID-19. The length of the CDR3 is 11 residues. V shed 4 bases and J shed 3 bases, with 4 bases lying between them. Per the germline V gene, CDR1 is MNHEY and CDR2 is SMNVEV (reference sequence). This chain uses TRBV27 with TRBJ2-7, with D unclear. The sequenced sample consisted of peripheral blood. The TCR sequence derives from a human donor in a cohort sampled during active COVID-19. The CDR3 bases are TGTGCCAGCAGTTCTCGCTACGAGCAGTACTTC. Its protein product is CASSSRYEQYF.